The clone carrying this T cell receptor beta chain appeared once. Its target is unknown. The CDR3 covers 14 residues. Trimming removed 5 bases at V and 6 bases at J, with 16 bases between. Germline assignment: CDR1 DFQATT and CDR2 SNEGSKA (reference sequence). Sequencing of TCR beta was carried out in blood CD8+ and CD4+ T cells. Patients with Susac syndrome fulfilled recently defined diagnostic criteria for definite or probable disease. Negative isolation yielded CD4+ and CD8+ T cells, and FACS enriched TEMRA cells. This record comes from a study of CD8 T cells in Susac syndrome. Notes on the study in general: Clonal expansion did not appear in Susac syndrome CD4+ T cell repertoires.

With random hexamers, 0.5 to 1 ug RNA was reverse transcribed. TCRdb re-analysed the immunoSEQ multiplex PCR reads in MiXCR, keeping a single row per CDR3 protein. This sample has around 170,000 distinct CDR3 sequences, with around 95% found just once. Sequenced: CD4+ T cells from PBMCs. This TCR was recovered from a human donor with Susac syndrome. The V gene is TRBV20-1, the J gene TRBJ2-2; tentative D call: TRBD2 (6 bases). CDR3 loop: CSASSGPYPGELFF. CDR3 DNA sequence: TGCAGTGCTTCAAGCGGGCCTTACCCCGGGGAGCTGTTTTTT.